This record looks at one T cell receptor (beta chain) sequence and its context. Ten or more counts support this clone. Its antigen has not been determined. Base quality data are lacking; no much larger clone is found one base away. The data belong to a study of metastatic and nonmetastatic thyroid tumors (dated by TCRdb to about 2020). Concerning the study at large: Repertoires from peripheral blood and from tumor or nodule tissue samples of malignant and benign thyroid patients were compared. Results and caveats for the whole study, not just this receptor: In both blood and tumor samples, TCR beta diversity was reported to be significantly higher in malignant tumors than in benign nodules.

The CDR3 starts with the cysteine, ends with the phenylalanine, and has 16 residues. CDR3 DNA is the only sequence kept; it has 48 bases, read in frame from the first base. The junction shows trimming of 3 bases on V and 3 bases on J, and the gene matches do not reach 7 bases of it. CDR1 and CDR2 are drawn from the germline V gene: WSHSY, SAAADI. No treatment had been received by any patient before thyroid surgery. Using T-cell receptor beta sequencing, the study looked back at clinical samples from patients collected from 2012 to 2018. Libraries were built with PCR. TCRdb records Illumina HiSeq 4000 as the sequencer. High-throughput sequencing was used to profile the TCR beta-chain CDR3 region of each patient. The authors' analysis ran thus. The researchers built a classifier to tell apart papillary thyroid cancer patients with distant metastasis, based on CDR3 differences among clinicopathological groups. Repertoire diversity was assessed with the Shannon index, and tumor-blood repertoire similarity with the Morisita-Horn index. The public reads were quality trimmed at Q25 with fastp and then assembled into clones with MiXCR by TCRdb, keeping productive beta chains. These V and J calls are TCRdb output, not the study's own analysis. Here the sample has tens of thousands of clones; roughly 26% occur a single time. Around 9.6% of the sample lies in the top ten.

This receptor was taken from a female donor with papillary thyroid cancer or a benign thyroid nodule (not recorded which). Some clones in this sample may be carry-over from other donors' samples. Specimen: blood. The rearrangement joined TRBV10-2 to TRBJ2-7; 11 nucleotides in the junction match TRBD2. The CDR3 loop reads CASSDSLAGVFYEQYF. The sequenced DNA: TGCGCCAGCAGTGACTCACTAGCGGGAGTCTTCTACGAGCAGTACTTC.